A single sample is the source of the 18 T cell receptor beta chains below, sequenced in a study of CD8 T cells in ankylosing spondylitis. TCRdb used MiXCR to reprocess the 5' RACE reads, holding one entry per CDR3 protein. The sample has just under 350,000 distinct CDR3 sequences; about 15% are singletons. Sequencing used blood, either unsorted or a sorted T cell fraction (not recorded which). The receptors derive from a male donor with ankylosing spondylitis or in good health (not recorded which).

The DNA for the CDR3 is TGTGCCAGCAGCTCCCAAGCGTTTGCGAACACCGGGGAGCTGTTTTTT. Amino acid sequence: CASSSQAFANTGELFF. The chain joins TRBV5-5 to TRBJ2-2; the D is unclear. Germline V gives CDR1 SGHKS, CDR2 YYEKEE (reference sequence). The V and J ends lost 3 bases and 0 bases respectively, with 12 bases between them. This CDR3 contains 16 residues.

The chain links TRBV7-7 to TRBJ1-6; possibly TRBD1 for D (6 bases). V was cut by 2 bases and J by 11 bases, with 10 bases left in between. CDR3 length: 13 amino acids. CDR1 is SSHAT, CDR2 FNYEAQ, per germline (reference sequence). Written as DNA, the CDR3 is TGTGCCAGCAGCTTAAACAGGGCGGCACCCCTCCACTTT. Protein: CASSLNRAAPLHF. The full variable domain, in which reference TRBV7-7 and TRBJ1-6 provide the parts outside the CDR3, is GAGVSQSPRYKVTKRGQDVTLRCDPISSHATLYWYQQALGQGPEFLTYFNYEAQPDKSGLPSDRFSAERPEGSISTLTIQRTEQRDSAMYRCASSLNRAAPLHFGNGTRLTVT.

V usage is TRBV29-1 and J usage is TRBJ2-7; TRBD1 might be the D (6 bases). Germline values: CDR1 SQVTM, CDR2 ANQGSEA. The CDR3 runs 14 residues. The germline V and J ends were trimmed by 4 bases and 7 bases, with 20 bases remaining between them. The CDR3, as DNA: TGCAGCGTTGTTTCGGGGACACCTAATGTAGAGCAGTACTTC. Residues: CSVVSGTPNVEQYF.

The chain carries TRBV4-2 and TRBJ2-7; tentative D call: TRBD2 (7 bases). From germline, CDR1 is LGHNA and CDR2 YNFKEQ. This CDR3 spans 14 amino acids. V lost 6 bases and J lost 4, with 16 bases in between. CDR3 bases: TGTGCCAGCAGTGTCGCGGGGGCTGCTTACGAGCAGTACTTC. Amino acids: CASSVAGAAYEQYF.

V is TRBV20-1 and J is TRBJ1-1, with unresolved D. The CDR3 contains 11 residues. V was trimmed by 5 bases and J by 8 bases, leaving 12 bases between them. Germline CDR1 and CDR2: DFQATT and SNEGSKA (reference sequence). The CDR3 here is CSAAWGFEAFF. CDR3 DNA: TGCAGTGCTGCATGGGGATTCGAAGCTTTCTTT.

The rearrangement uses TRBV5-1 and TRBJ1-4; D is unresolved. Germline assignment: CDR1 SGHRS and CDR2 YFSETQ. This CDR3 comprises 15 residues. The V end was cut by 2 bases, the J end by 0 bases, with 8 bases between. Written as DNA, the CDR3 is TGCGCCAGCAGCTTAGACCGAGCAACTAATGAAAAACTGTTTTTT. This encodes CASSLDRATNEKLFF.

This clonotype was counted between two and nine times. In DNA, the CDR3 is TGCGCCAGCGGACAGGGAGGAAACACCGGGGAGCTGTTTTTT. This encodes CASGQGGNTGELFF. This chain connects TRBV5-1 to TRBJ2-2; 8 bases fit TRBD1. Looked up from germline, CDR1 is SGHRS and CDR2 is YFSETQ. The CDR3 loop spans 14 amino acids. Germline trimming cut 7 bases from V and 2 bases from J; bases unmatched to any gene: 4.

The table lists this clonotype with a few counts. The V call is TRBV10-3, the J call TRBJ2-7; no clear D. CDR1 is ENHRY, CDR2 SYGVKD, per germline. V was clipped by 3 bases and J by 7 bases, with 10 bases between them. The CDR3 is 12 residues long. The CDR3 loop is CAISESPGEQYF. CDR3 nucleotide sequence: TGTGCCATCAGTGAATCCCCGGGTGAGCAGTACTTC.

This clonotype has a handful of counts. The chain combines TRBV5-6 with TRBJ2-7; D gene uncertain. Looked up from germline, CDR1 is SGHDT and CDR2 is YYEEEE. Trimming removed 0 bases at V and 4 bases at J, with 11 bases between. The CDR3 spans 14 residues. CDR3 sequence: CASSLVARRYEQYF. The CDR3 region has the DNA TGTGCCAGCAGCTTGGTAGCTAGAAGGTACGAGCAGTACTTC. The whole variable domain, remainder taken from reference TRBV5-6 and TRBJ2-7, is DAGVTQSPTHLIKTRGQQVTLRCSPKSGHDTVSWYQQALGQGPQFIFQYYEEEERQRGNFPDRFSGHQFPNYSSELNVNALLLGDSALYLCASSLVARRYEQYFGPGTRLTVT.

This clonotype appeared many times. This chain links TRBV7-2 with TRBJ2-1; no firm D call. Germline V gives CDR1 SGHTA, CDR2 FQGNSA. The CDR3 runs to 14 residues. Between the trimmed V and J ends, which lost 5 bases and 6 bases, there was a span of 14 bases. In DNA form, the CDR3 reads TGTGCCAGCAGCCCCCCTTCTCCCGCCAATGAGCAGTTCTTC. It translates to CASSPPSPANEQFF.

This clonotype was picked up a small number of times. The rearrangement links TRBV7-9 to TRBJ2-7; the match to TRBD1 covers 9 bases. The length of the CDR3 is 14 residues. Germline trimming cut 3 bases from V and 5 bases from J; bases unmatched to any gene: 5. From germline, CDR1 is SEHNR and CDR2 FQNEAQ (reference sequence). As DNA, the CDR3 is TGTGCCAGCAGCTTCGGACAGGGGAGTAACGAGCAGTACTTC. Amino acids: CASSFGQGSNEQYF.

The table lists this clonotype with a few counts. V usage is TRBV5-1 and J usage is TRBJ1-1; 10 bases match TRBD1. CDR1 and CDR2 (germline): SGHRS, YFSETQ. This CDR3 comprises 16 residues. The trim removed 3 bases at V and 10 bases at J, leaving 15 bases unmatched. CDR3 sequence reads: CASSSDSRTGGDRAFF. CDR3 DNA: TGCGCCAGCAGCTCTGACTCAAGGACAGGGGGGGATCGAGCTTTCTTT.

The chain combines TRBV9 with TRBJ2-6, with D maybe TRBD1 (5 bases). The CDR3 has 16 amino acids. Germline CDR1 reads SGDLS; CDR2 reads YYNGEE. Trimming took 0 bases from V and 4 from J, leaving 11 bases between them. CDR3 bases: TGTGCCAGCAGCGTAGAAGGGGCGAGGGGGGCCAACGTCCTGACTTTC. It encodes CASSVEGARGANVLTF.

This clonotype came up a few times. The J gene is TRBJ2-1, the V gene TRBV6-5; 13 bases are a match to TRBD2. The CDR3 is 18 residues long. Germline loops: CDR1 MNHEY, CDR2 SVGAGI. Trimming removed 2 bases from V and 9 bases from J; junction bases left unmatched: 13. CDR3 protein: CASSYRTMTSGRTSEQFF. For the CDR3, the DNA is TGTGCCAGCAGTTACCGAACCATGACTAGCGGGAGGACGAGTGAGCAGTTCTTC.

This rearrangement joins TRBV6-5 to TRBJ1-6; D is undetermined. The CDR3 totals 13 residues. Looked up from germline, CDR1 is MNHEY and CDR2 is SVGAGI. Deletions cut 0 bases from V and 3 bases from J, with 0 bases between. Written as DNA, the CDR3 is TGTGCCAGCAGTTACTCCTATAATTCACCCCTCCACTTT. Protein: CASSYSYNSPLHF.

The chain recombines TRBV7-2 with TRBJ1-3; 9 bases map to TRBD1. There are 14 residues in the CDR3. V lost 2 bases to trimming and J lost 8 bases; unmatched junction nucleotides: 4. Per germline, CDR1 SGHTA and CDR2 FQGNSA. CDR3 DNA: TGTGCCAGCAGCTTACCAGGACAGGGGTACACCATATATTTT. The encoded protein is CASSLPGQGYTIYF. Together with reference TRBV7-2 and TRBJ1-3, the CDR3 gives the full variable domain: GAGVSQSPSNKVTEKGKDVELRCDPISGHTALYWYRQSLGQGLEFLIYFQGNSAPDKSGLPSDRFSAERTGGSVSTLTIQRTQQEDSAVYLCASSLPGQGYTIYFGEGSWLTVV.

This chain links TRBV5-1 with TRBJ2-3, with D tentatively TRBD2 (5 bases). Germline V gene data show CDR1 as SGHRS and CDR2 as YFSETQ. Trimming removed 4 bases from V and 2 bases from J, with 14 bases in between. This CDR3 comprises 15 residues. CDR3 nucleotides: TGCGCCAGCAGCCATGGCCGGGGAGTCACAGATACGCAGTATTTT. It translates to CASSHGRGVTDTQYF. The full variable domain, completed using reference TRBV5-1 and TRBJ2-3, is KAGVTQTPRYLIKTRGQQVTLSCSPISGHRSVSWYQQTPGQGLQFLFEYFSETQRNKGNFPGRFSGRQFSNSRSEMNVSTLELGDSALYLCASSHGRGVTDTQYFGPGTRLTVL.

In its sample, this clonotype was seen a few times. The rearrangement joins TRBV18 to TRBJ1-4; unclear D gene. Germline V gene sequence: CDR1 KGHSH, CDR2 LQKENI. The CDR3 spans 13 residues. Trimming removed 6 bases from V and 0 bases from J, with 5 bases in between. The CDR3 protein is CASSLATNEKLFF. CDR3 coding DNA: TGTGCCAGCTCCCTCGCAACTAATGAAAAACTGTTTTTT.